These 17 T cell receptor beta chains originate from one sample sequenced in a study of T cell responses to AZD1222 COVID-19 vaccine. Some clones are missing from TCRdb's copy, which holds only in-frame ones; the method was immunoSEQ multiplex PCR. The sample lists about 59,000 clones, about 79% seen once, with 15% to 20% in the top ten. This specimen was peripheral blood, taken on day 0 of AZD1222 vaccination. The receptors were sampled from an adult in good health.

The chain uses TRBV11-1 and TRBJ2-7; D gene uncertain. Per the germline V gene, CDR1 is SGHAT and CDR2 is FQDESV (reference sequence). The germline V and J ends were trimmed by 5 bases and 3 bases, with 17 bases remaining between them. CDR3 length equals 15 residues. The chain's CDR3 is CASSAPGPVLYEQYF. In DNA form, the CDR3 reads TGTGCCAGCAGCGCCCCCGGGCCGGTTCTCTACGAGCAGTACTTC.

In nucleotides, the CDR3 is TGCGCCAGCAGCTTGACAGACGGTTCGGGCTACACCTTC. Its translation: CASSLTDGSGYTF. This chain links TRBV5-1 with TRBJ1-2; no clear D gene. The V end was cut by 1 base, the J end by 8 bases, with 12 bases between. Germline assignment: CDR1 SGHRS and CDR2 YFSETQ. CDR3 size: 13 residues.

V is TRBV10-3 and J is TRBJ2-3, with TRBD2 matching over 9 bases. This CDR3 region has 16 residues. V was pared by 6 bases and J by 2 bases, with 9 bases of the junction left unmatched. The germline V gene encodes CDR1 ENHRY and CDR2 SYGVKD. The CDR3 DNA is TGTGCCATCAGCTCAAAGCGGGAGGAGGTCACAGATACGCAGTATTTT. Translating it yields CAISSKREEVTDTQYF.

For this clone: Additional DNA sequences in this sample encode the identical CDR3. The CDR3 sequence is CASSPPDRDYGYTF. The CDR3, as DNA: TGTGCCAGCAGCCCACCGGACAGGGATTATGGCTACACCTTC. V gene TRBV3-1 (or the pseudogene TRBV3-2) combines with J gene TRBJ1-2; TRBD1 aligns across 8 bases. The V gene end was trimmed by 4 bases and the J gene end by 5 bases; junction bases not matched to a gene: 6. The CDR3 totals 14 residues. CDR1 and CDR2 (germline): LGHDT, YNNKEL (reference sequence).

V gene TRBV27 combines with J gene TRBJ2-3; D is unclear. Trimming left V 3 bases short and J 3 bases short, with 13 bases between. The CDR3 contains 15 residues. Looked up from germline, CDR1 is MNHEY and CDR2 is SMNVEV (reference sequence). The CDR3, as DNA: TGTGCCAGCAGTTTTTTGTCCATCGCAACAGATACGCAGTATTTT. Translated: CASSFLSIATDTQYF.

The chain joins TRBV4-1 to TRBJ2-3, with 13 bases aligning to TRBD2. The CDR3 is made up of 17 amino acids. CDR1 is MGHRA, CDR2 YSYEKL, per germline. J lost 4 bases, V lost 4 bases, and 8 bases had no gene match. CDR3 in amino acids: CASSRGAGLAGADTQYF. CDR3 nucleotides: TGCGCCAGCAGCCGGGGAGCAGGACTAGCGGGAGCAGATACGCAGTATTTT.

This clone came up once. V gene TRBV7-2 combines with J gene TRBJ2-7; no reliable D call. The CDR3 totals 13 residues. The germline V gene encodes CDR1 SGHTA and CDR2 FQGNSA. Trimming left V 1 base short and J 3 bases short, with 7 bases between. CDR3 protein: CASSLDSFYEQYV. The CDR3 coding sequence is TGTGCCAGCAGCTTAGACTCCTTCTACGAGCAGTACGTC.

This clone was detected only a few times. The chain recombines TRBV28 with TRBJ2-2; D possibly uses TRBD1 or TRBD2 (5 bases each). Deletions cut 2 bases from V and 5 bases from J, with 9 bases between. CDR1 and CDR2 (germline): MDHEN, SYDVKM. The CDR3 has 14 residues. The CDR3 protein is CASSLAGTTGELFF. The CDR3, as DNA: TGTGCCAGCAGTTTAGCAGGGACGACCGGGGAGCTGTTTTTT.

In DNA, the CDR3 is TGTGCCAGCAGCTTAAGGAGGGGGTTGAACACCGGGGAGCTGTTTTTT. Translating it yields CASSLRRGLNTGELFF. The genes are TRBV7-2 and TRBJ2-2; TRBD1 or TRBD2 may be the D gene (6 bases each). V was trimmed by 2 bases and J by 1 base, leaving 11 bases between them. The CDR3 totals 16 residues. Per the germline V gene, CDR1 is SGHTA and CDR2 is FQGNSA.

This chain joins TRBV7-9 and TRBJ1-2; TRBD1 matches at 7 bases. The V and J ends lost 2 bases and 5 bases, in that order; junction bases with no gene match: 5. The CDR3 length is 14 residues. Germline V gene lookup returns CDR1 SEHNR and CDR2 FQNEAQ (reference sequence). The CDR3 region is CASSLSTGTYGYTF. In DNA, the CDR3 is TGTGCCAGCAGCTTATCGACAGGGACTTATGGCTACACCTTC.

The chain joins TRBV18 to TRBJ1-1; tentative D call: TRBD1 (5 bases). V was pared by 2 bases and J by 3 bases, with 10 bases between. Germline CDR1 is KGHSH and CDR2 is LQKENI. This CDR3 spans 14 amino acids. DNA for the CDR3: TGTGCCAGCTCACCATCGGGGGGGGACACTGAAGCTTTCTTT. Its translation: CASSPSGGDTEAFF.

This chain links TRBV19 with TRBJ2-1; 7 nucleotides line up with TRBD2. Looked up from germline, CDR1 is LNHDA and CDR2 is SQIVND (reference sequence). The trim removed 6 bases at V and 4 bases at J, leaving 12 bases unmatched. The CDR3 extends over 16 amino acids. The CDR3 spells CASRHAGRQRYNEQFF. CDR3 in DNA: TGTGCCAGTAGACACGCCGGGAGGCAGAGGTACAATGAGCAGTTCTTC.

This chain links TRBV7-8 with TRBJ1-6; 11 bases fit TRBD1. The CDR3 is 18 amino acids. J lost 5 bases, V lost 2 bases, and 8 bases had no gene match. Germline loops: CDR1 SGHVS, CDR2 FQNEAQ. CDR3 nucleotides: TGTGCCAGCAGCTTATCGCGGACAGGGGGCCGAAATAATTCACCCCTCCACTTT. Amino acid sequence: CASSLSRTGGRNNSPLHF.

J is TRBJ2-1 and V is TRBV29-1; no definite D call. This CDR3 contains 15 residues. The germline V gene encodes CDR1 SQVTM and CDR2 ANQGSEA. V lost 4 bases and J 5 bases, leaving 18 bases between the germline ends. Here the CDR3 reads CSVVPGIRLNNEQFF. For the CDR3, the DNA is TGCAGCGTTGTCCCAGGAATTCGGTTAAACAATGAGCAGTTCTTC.

CDR3 nucleotide sequence: TGTGCCAGCAGTTTAGGGCGTCACTACTACGAGCAGTACGTC. Protein sequence: CASSLGRHYYEQYV. The V call is TRBV27, the J call TRBJ2-7; D not resolved. The CDR3 extends over 14 amino acids. Germline CDR1 MNHEY, CDR2 SMNVEV (reference sequence). V lost 2 bases and J lost 3, with 11 bases in between.

The V gene is TRBV29-1, the J gene TRBJ2-7; TRBD1 might be the D (6 bases). V dropped 7 bases and J dropped 1 base, with 11 bases sitting between them. Per germline, CDR1 SQVTM and CDR2 ANQGSEA. There are 12 residues in the CDR3. The chain's CDR3 is CSASGTSYEQYF. As DNA, the CDR3 is TGCAGCGCCTCCGGGACATCCTACGAGCAGTACTTC.

The rearrangement links TRBV19 to TRBJ1-2; D remains ambiguous. Trimming left V 4 bases short and J 2 bases short, with 14 bases between. Germline assignment: CDR1 LNHDA and CDR2 SQIVND (reference sequence). The CDR3 sequence is 15 residues long. CDR3 amino acids: CASSTHTQQNYGYTF. The CDR3, as DNA: TGTGCCAGTAGTACTCATACCCAACAGAACTATGGCTACACCTTC.